The 28 T cell receptor beta chains listed next were all sequenced from one sample in a study of CD8 T cells in ankylosing spondylitis. Via MiXCR, TCRdb re-called the 5' RACE reads, giving one row per CDR3 protein. The data show some 130,000 distinct CDR3 sequences, with about 7% seen just once and about an eighth held by the top ten. Sequenced: blood, either unsorted or a sorted T cell fraction (not recorded which). The origin of the receptors is a female donor with ankylosing spondylitis or in good health (not recorded which).

This clonotype was seen many times. CDR3: CASSPRGTAGLARPYEQYF. The DNA of the CDR3 is TGTGCCAGCAGTCCAAGGGGGACCGCTGGTCTCGCTAGACCCTACGAGCAGTACTTC. The chain recombines TRBV6-1 with TRBJ2-7; the D gene is possibly TRBD1 (6 bases). The CDR3 consists of 19 residues. The germline V and J ends were trimmed by 5 bases and 2 bases, with 28 bases remaining between them. The germline V gene has CDR1 MNHNS and CDR2 SASEGT.

This clonotype was detected many times. This sequence joins TRBV12-3 or TRBV12-4 and TRBJ1-5, with TRBD1 matching over 7 bases. The CDR3 consists of 16 residues. J lost 1 base, V lost 6 bases, and 9 bases had no gene match. The CDR3 nucleotides are TGTGCCAGCAGCGGGCAGGGGGGCTTAAGCAATCAGCCCCAGCATTTT. Protein: CASSGQGGLSNQPQHF.

This clonotype was seen ten or more times. The V call is TRBV12-3 or TRBV12-4, the J call TRBJ2-3, with no clear D. The CDR3 totals 11 residues. Trimming took off 2 bases at V and 6 bases at J, with 3 bases between the two ends. Written as DNA, the CDR3 is TGTGCCAGCAGTTTACTTGATACGCAGTATTTT. Amino acid sequence: CASSLLDTQYF.

This clonotype turned up a few times. This chain uses TRBV9 with TRBJ2-3; D gene ambiguous. Per germline, CDR1 SGDLS and CDR2 YYNGEE. Trimming shortened V by 2 bases and J by 2 bases, and 12 bases separated the two germline ends. This CDR3 is 15 amino acids long. CDR3 region: CASSVTALPTDTQYF. The CDR3 nucleotides read TGTGCCAGCAGCGTTACAGCCCTCCCCACAGATACGCAGTATTTT.

This clonotype has ten or more counts. The rearrangement joins TRBV5-1 to TRBJ2-3; 11 positions match TRBD1. Germline lookup yields CDR1 SGHRS and CDR2 YFSETQ. The CDR3 is 15 residues long. V shed 4 bases, J shed 6 bases, and the junction held 7 bases outside the gene matches. CDR3 amino acids: CASSTGQGEKDTQYF. CDR3 nucleotides: TGCGCCAGCAGCACGGGACAGGGGGAAAAGGATACGCAGTATTTT.

This clonotype was detected ten times or more. This rearrangement joins TRBV11-2 to TRBJ2-1; 14 positions match TRBD2. This CDR3 has 17 amino acids. Germline values: CDR1 SGHAT, CDR2 FQNNGV. Trimming at V came to 5 bases and at J to 4 bases, leaving 7 bases not matched to a gene. DNA of the CDR3: TGTGCCAGCAGCCTTAGACTAGCGGGGGGGGTATACAATGAGCAGTTCTTC. Encoded protein: CASSLRLAGGVYNEQFF.

The chain is built from TRBV5-5 and TRBJ1-1; D uncertain. The germline V gene encodes CDR1 SGHKS and CDR2 YYEKEE (reference sequence). The CDR3 totals 12 residues. The V and J ends lost 0 bases and 8 bases respectively, with 8 bases between them. DNA of the CDR3: TGTGCCAGCAGCTTGGATGCGGGCGAAGCTTTCTTT. It is translated as CASSLDAGEAFF.

This clonotype appeared many times. The chain joins TRBV7-2 to TRBJ1-6, with TRBD1 as a possible D gene (5 bases). The CDR3 consists of 15 residues. Deletions cut 0 bases from V and 9 bases from J, with 12 bases between. The germline V gene encodes CDR1 SGHTA and CDR2 FQGNSA. CDR3 bases: TGTGCCAGCAGCTTAGCCGGAAAGCAGGGTTCACCCCTCCACTTT. Protein: CASSLAGKQGSPLHF.

This clonotype turned up a few times. The V gene is TRBV10-3, the J gene TRBJ2-3; 9 bases agree with TRBD1. This CDR3 is 15 amino acids long. Unmatched junction bases numbered 6, after V lost 6 bases and J lost 2 bases. Looked up from germline, CDR1 is ENHRY and CDR2 is SYGVKD. The DNA for the CDR3 is TGTGCCATCAGCGCAACAGGGGGCTTCACAGATACGCAGTATTTT. Residues: CAISATGGFTDTQYF.

This clonotype was counted ten times or more. The chain recombines TRBV12-3 or TRBV12-4 with TRBJ1-1; D unresolved. This CDR3 region has 15 residues. Between the trimmed V and J ends, which lost 1 base and 1 base, there was a span of 10 bases. In DNA form, the CDR3 reads TGTGCCAGCAGTTTAGTTCTAGGGAAGAACACTGAAGCTTTCTTT. It codes for CASSLVLGKNTEAFF.

There are many counts of this clonotype. This chain joins TRBV7-9 and TRBJ1-6; D ambiguous. Germline CDR1 reads SEHNR; CDR2 reads FQNEAQ (reference sequence). The CDR3 is 13 residues long. The V gene lost 4 bases and the J gene lost 8 bases, with 9 bases spanning the gap. This CDR3 is CASSSYTDSPLHF. The CDR3 DNA follows: TGTGCCAGCAGCTCGTATACAGATTCACCCCTCCACTTT.

The table lists this clonotype with a few counts. The chain is built from TRBV12-3 or TRBV12-4 and TRBJ2-3; 8 bases agree with TRBD2. J was trimmed by 1 base and V by 2 bases; bases with no gene match: 2. The CDR3 extends over 15 amino acids. The CDR3, as DNA: TGTGCCAGCAGTTTACGGCGGGGGGGCACAGATACGCAGTATTTT. Its protein product is CASSLRRGGTDTQYF.

This clonotype was counted ten times or more. The chain uses TRBV20-1 and TRBJ1-2; D remains ambiguous. V lost 6 bases and J lost 4, with 6 bases in between. Germline assignment: CDR1 DFQATT and CDR2 SNEGSKA (reference sequence). The CDR3 has 10 residues. CDR3 sequence: CSAGSYGYTF. The CDR3 DNA reads as TGCAGTGCCGGCAGCTATGGCTACACCTTC.

This clonotype was counted many times. The CDR3 protein is CASSQGLSAYNSPLHF. The DNA of the CDR3 is TGTGCCAGCAGCCAAGGCCTCTCAGCCTATAATTCACCCCTCCACTTT. The chain couples TRBV4-2 to TRBJ1-6, with D hard to call. Germline CDR1 LGHNA, CDR2 YNFKEQ. The CDR3 consists of 16 residues. Trimming shortened V by 1 base and J by 2 bases, and 9 bases separated the two germline ends.

This clonotype was recorded many times. The V call is TRBV12-3 or TRBV12-4, the J call TRBJ2-1, with unresolved D. This CDR3 contains 17 residues. Trimming pared 2 bases from V and 2 bases from J, leaving 16 bases between. In DNA, the CDR3 is TGTGCCAGCAGTTTATTTGGGGTCGGAACAGCCTACAATGAGCAGTTCTTC. Translating gives CASSLFGVGTAYNEQFF.

The sample holds many counts of this clonotype. The V gene is TRBV3-1, the J gene TRBJ2-3; TRBD2 aligns across 9 bases. Trimming removed 0 bases from V and 5 bases from J; junction bases left unmatched: 15. CDR3 length equals 19 residues. CDR1 and CDR2 from the germline V gene are LGHDT and YNNKEL (reference sequence). The CDR3 region has the DNA TGTGCCAGCAGCCAAGATCCGGCTAGCGGGGATTGGAGTAAAGATACGCAGTATTTT. Protein: CASSQDPASGDWSKDTQYF.

This clonotype was detected a few times. The chain has TRBV7-9 and TRBJ1-6; D gene unclear. This CDR3 comprises 15 residues. In germline, CDR1 is SEHNR, CDR2 FQNEAQ (reference sequence). Trimming cost V 5 bases and J 1 base, with 9 bases left between them. CDR3: CASSESGSYNSPLHF. Written as DNA, the CDR3 is TGTGCCAGCAGCGAGAGCGGATCCTATAATTCACCCCTCCACTTT.

This clonotype was observed many times. The rearrangement uses TRBV12-3 or TRBV12-4 and TRBJ1-1; D gene unclear. The CDR3 contains 11 residues. Trimming left V 9 bases short and J 1 base short, with 6 bases between. For the CDR3, the DNA is TGTGCCAGTACCAAGAACACTGAAGCTTTCTTT. Amino acids: CASTKNTEAFF.

This clonotype appeared many times. This chain joins TRBV7-8 and TRBJ2-7, with D unclear. Germline-derived CDR1 and CDR2 are SGHVS and FQNEAQ. V gave up 1 base and J gave up 1 base, with 5 bases separating them. The CDR3 is 13 residues long. The chain's CDR3 is CASSLGLSYEQYF. In DNA, the CDR3 is TGTGCCAGCAGCTTAGGCTTATCCTACGAGCAGTACTTC.

This clonotype was counted at least ten times. The CDR3 nucleotides read TGTGCCAGCAGCACATACAGCGACAATGAGCAGTTCTTC. Protein sequence: CASSTYSDNEQFF. This sequence joins TRBV7-2 and TRBJ2-1; D is unresolved. The CDR3 runs 13 residues. V was cut by 5 bases and J by 5 bases, with 10 bases left in between. Germline loops: CDR1 SGHTA, CDR2 FQGNSA.

This clonotype has ten or more counts. This chain connects TRBV6-4 to TRBJ2-1, with TRBD2 matching 10 bases. Germline V lookup: CDR1 MRHNA, CDR2 SNTAGT. CDR3 length equals 16 residues. The ends lost 0 bases at V and 8 bases at J; junction bases unmatched: 7. The CDR3 sequence is CASSDSERGGLDEQFF. In DNA, the CDR3 is TGTGCCAGCAGTGACTCGGAGCGGGGGGGCCTTGATGAGCAGTTCTTC.

This clonotype was observed at least ten times. This chain joins TRBV7-6 and TRBJ1-1; D unclear. V shed 6 bases and J shed 0 bases, with 8 bases lying between them. Germline assignment: CDR1 SGHVS and CDR2 FNYEAQ. The CDR3 has 13 amino acids. DNA of the CDR3: TGTGCCAGCAGTCGGACCGTGAACACTGAAGCTTTCTTT. Translation: CASSRTVNTEAFF.

This clonotype came up many times. The CDR3 region has the DNA TGTGCCAGCAGCTGGACTAGCGGGGGGCACAATGAGCAGTTCTTC. Translation: CASSWTSGGHNEQFF. The chain combines TRBV7-2 with TRBJ2-1, with 14 nucleotides matching TRBD2. V lost 4 bases and J lost 5; bases outside the gene matches: 1. CDR1 is SGHTA and CDR2 is FQGNSA in the germline V gene. There are 15 residues in the CDR3.

The table lists this clonotype with many counts. The chain combines TRBV27 with TRBJ1-2; no firm D call. The CDR3 is 15 residues long. V was cut by 4 bases and J by 0 bases, with 12 bases left in between. From germline, CDR1 is MNHEY and CDR2 SMNVEV (reference sequence). CDR3 DNA: TGTGCCAGCAGTTCAATCGCTTTTTCTAACTATGGCTACACCTTC. The encoded protein is CASSSIAFSNYGYTF.

A few counts support this clonotype. CDR3 region: CASSRNPGGSPLHF. The CDR3 coding sequence is TGTGCCAGCAGCCGTAACCCAGGGGGTTCACCCCTCCACTTT. V gene TRBV4-2 combines with J gene TRBJ1-6; 7 bases match TRBD1. The germline V gene encodes CDR1 LGHNA and CDR2 YNFKEQ. The CDR3 totals 14 residues. The V gene end was trimmed by 4 bases and the J gene end by 9 bases; junction bases not matched to a gene: 6.

This clonotype has a count of ten or more. The V gene is TRBV5-1, the J gene TRBJ1-1; TRBD1 agrees at 7 bases. The V segment lost 1 base and the J segment 2 bases; nucleotides outside the gene matches: 5. The CDR3 has 15 amino acids. Germline V gives CDR1 SGHRS, CDR2 YFSETQ. CDR3 nucleotide sequence: TGCGCCAGCAGCTTGTGGGACAGATCCAACACTGAAGCTTTCTTT. It translates to CASSLWDRSNTEAFF.

This clonotype has a count of ten or more. The gene calls are TRBV20-1 and TRBJ2-3; no clear D. CDR3 length: 14 residues. Germline lookup yields CDR1 DFQATT and CDR2 SNEGSKA (reference sequence). The V and J ends lost 3 bases and 5 bases respectively, with 15 bases between them. For the CDR3, the DNA is TGCAGTGCTAGTGGCGGCCTCAGAAGAGATACGCAGTATTTT. As protein: CSASGGLRRDTQYF.

This clonotype was recorded once. The conserved closing phenylalanine or tryptophan is absent in this CDR3, likely reflecting a read error. V and J are TRBV5-1 and TRBJ1-4; the D is unclear. The CDR3 sequence is 13 residues long. The germline gives CDR1 SGHRS, CDR2 YFSETQ. CDR3 DNA sequence: TGCGCCAGCTGCTTGGGTCGGGATTTGAAACTGTTTTTG. Amino acids: CASCLGRDLKLFL.